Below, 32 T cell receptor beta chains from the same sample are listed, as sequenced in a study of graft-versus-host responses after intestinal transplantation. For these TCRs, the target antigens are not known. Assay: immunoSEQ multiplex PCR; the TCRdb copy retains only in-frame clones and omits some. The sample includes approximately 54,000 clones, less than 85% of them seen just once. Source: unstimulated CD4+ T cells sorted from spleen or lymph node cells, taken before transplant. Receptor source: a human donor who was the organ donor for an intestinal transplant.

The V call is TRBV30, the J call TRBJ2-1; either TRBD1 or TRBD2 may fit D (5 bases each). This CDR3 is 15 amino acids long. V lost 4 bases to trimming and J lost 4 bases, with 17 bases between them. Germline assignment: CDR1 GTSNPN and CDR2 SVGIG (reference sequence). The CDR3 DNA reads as TGTGCCTGGATACGGGACCGTCTCCTGTACAATGAGCAGTTCTTC. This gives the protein CAWIRDRLLYNEQFF.

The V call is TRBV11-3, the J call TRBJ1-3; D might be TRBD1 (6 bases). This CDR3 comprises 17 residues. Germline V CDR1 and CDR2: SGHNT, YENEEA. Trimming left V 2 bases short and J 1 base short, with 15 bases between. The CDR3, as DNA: TGTGCCAGCAGCTTAAACTCCCGGGGGGCTTCTGGAAACACCATATATTTT. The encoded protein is CASSLNSRGASGNTIYF.

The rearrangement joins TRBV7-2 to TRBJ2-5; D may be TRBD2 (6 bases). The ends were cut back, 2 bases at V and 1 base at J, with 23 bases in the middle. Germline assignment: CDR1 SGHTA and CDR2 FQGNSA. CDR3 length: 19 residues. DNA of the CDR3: TGTGCCAGCAGCTTATTCAACTCCCCGCTTAGCGGCCTCCAAGAGACCCAGTACTTC. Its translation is CASSLFNSPLSGLQETQYF.

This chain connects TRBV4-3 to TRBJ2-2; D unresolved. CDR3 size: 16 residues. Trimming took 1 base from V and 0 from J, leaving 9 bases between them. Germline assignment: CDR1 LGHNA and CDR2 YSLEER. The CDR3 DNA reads TGCGCCAGCAGCCAAGCGGGCGCCTCGAACACCGGGGAGCTGTTTTTT. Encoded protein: CASSQAGASNTGELFF.

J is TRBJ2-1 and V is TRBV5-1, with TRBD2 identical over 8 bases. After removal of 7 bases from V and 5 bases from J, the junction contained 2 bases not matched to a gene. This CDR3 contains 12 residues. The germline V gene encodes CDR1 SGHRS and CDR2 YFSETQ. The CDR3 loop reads CASRTSNNEQFF. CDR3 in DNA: TGCGCCAGCCGGACTAGCAACAATGAGCAGTTCTTC.

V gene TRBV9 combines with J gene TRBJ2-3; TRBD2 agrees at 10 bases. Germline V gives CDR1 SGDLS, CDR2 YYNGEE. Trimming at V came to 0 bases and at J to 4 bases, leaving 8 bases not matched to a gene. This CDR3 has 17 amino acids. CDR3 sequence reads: CASSVAVLAGSADTQYF. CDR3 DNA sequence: TGTGCCAGCAGCGTAGCAGTACTAGCGGGGAGCGCAGATACGCAGTATTTT.

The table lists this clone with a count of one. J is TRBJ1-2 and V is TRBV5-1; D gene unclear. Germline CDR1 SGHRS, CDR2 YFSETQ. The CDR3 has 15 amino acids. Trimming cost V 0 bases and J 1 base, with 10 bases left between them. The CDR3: CASSLVPTDNYGYTF. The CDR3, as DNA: TGCGCCAGCAGCTTGGTTCCCACGGATAACTATGGCTACACCTTC. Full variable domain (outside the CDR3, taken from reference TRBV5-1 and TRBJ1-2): KAGVTQTPRYLIKTRGQQVTLSCSPISGHRSVSWYQQTPGQGLQFLFEYFSETQRNKGNFPGRFSGRQFSNSRSEMNVSTLELGDSALYLCASSLVPTDNYGYTFGSGTRLTVV.

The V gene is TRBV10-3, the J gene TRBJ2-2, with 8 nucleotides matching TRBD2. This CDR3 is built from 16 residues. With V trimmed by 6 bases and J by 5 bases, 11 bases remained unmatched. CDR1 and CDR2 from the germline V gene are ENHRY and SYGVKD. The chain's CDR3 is CAIRNGTRVGTGELFF. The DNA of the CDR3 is TGTGCCATCAGAAACGGGACTAGGGTGGGGACCGGGGAGCTGTTTTTT.

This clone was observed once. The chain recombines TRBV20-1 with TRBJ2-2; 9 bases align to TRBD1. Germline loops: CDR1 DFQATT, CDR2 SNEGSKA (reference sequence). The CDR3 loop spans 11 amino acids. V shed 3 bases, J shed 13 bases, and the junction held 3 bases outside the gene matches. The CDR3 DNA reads TGCAGTGCTAGGGGACAGGGAGGGCTGTTTTTT. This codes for CSARGQGGLFF.

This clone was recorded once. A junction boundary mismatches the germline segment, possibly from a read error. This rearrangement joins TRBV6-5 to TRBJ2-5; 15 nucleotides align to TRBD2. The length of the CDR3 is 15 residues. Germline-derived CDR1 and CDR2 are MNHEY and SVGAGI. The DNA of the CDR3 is TGTGCCACCAGTCGGACTAGCGGGGGGGCGGAGACCCAGTACTTC. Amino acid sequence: CATSRTSGGAETQYF.

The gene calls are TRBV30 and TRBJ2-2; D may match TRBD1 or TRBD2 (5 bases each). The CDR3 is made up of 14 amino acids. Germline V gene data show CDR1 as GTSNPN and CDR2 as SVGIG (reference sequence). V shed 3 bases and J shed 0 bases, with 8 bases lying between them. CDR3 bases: TGTGCCTGGAGGGGGGTATCGAACACCGGGGAGCTGTTTTTT. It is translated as CAWRGVSNTGELFF.

The CDR3 DNA follows: TGTGCCACCAGCAGAGGTGGGGGACCAAGGGGCCTCTCTGGAAACACCATATATTTT. It yields the protein CATSRGGGPRGLSGNTIYF. J is TRBJ1-3 and V is TRBV15, with TRBD1 as a possible D gene (5 bases). V shed 1 base and J shed 0 bases, with 19 bases lying between them. CDR1 and CDR2 (germline): LNHNV, YYDKDF (reference sequence). This CDR3 contains 19 residues.

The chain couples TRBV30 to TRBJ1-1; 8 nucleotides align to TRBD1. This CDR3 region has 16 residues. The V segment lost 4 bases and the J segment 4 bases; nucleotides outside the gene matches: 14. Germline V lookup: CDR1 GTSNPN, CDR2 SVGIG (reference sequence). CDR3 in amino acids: CAWIPGGSPGVTEAFF. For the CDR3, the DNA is TGTGCCTGGATACCAGGGGGCTCCCCGGGGGTCACTGAAGCTTTCTTT.

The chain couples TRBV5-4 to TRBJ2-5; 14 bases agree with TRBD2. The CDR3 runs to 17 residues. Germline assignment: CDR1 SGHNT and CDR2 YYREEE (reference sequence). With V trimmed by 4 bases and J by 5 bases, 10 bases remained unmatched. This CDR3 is CASSQVTGLAGVETQYF. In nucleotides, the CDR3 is TGTGCCAGCAGCCAAGTGACGGGACTAGCGGGAGTGGAGACCCAGTACTTC.

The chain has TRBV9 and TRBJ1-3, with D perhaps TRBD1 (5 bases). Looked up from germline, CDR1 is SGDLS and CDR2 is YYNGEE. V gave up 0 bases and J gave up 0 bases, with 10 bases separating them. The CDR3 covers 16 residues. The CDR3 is CASSVARTGSGNTIYF. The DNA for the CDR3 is TGTGCCAGCAGCGTAGCCCGAACAGGCTCTGGAAACACCATATATTTT.

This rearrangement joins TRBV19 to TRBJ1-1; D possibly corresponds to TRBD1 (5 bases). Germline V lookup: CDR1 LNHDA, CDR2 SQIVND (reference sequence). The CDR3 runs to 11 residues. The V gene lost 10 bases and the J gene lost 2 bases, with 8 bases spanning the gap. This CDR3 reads CATTDNTEAFF. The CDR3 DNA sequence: TGTGCCACGACAGACAACACTGAAGCTTTCTTT.

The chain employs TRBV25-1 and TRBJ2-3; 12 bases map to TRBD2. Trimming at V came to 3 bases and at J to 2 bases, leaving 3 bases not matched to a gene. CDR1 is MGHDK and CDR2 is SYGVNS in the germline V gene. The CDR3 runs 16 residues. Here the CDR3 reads CASSDTSGGSTDTQYF. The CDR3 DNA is TGTGCCAGCAGTGACACTAGCGGGGGGTCCACAGATACGCAGTATTTT.

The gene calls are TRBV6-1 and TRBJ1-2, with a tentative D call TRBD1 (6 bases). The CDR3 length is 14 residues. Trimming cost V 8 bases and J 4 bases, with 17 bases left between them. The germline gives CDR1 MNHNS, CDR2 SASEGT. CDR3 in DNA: TGTGCCAGCGGAACGGGACAAACCATCTATGGCTACACCTTC. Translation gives CASGTGQTIYGYTF.

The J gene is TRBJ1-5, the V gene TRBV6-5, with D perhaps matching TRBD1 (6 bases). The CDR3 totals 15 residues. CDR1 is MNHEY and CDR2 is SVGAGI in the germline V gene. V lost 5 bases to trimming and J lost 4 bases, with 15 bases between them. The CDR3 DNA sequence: TGTGCCAGCAGTGCCCAAGGGGGGATAAATCAGCCCCAGCATTTT. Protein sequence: CASSAQGGINQPQHF.

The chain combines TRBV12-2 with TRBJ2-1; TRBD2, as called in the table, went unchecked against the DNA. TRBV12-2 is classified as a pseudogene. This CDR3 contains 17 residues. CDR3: CASRLGRGGNAYNEQFF. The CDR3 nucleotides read TGTGCAAGTCGCTTAGGGAGGGGCGGGAACGCCTACAATGAGCAGTTCTTC.

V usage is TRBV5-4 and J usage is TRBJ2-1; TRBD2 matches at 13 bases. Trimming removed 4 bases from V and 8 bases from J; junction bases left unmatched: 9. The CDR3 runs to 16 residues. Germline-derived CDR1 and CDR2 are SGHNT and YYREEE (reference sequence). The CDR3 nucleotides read TGTGCCAGCAGCAGCCCCGGGACTAGCGGGGCCCATGAGCAGTTCTTC. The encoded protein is CASSSPGTSGAHEQFF.

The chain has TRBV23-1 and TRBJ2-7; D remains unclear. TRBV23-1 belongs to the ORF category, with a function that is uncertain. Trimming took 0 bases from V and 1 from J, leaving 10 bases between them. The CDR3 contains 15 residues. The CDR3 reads CASSQSIRHSYEQYF. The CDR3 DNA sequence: TGCGCCAGCAGTCAATCTATAAGACATTCCTACGAGCAGTACTTC.

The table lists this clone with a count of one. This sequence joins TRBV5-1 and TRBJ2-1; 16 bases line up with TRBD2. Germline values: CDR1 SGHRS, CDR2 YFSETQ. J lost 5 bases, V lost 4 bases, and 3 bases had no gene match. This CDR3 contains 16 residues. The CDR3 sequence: CASSPGLAGGDNEQFF. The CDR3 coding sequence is TGCGCCAGCAGCCCGGGACTAGCGGGAGGGGACAATGAGCAGTTCTTC.

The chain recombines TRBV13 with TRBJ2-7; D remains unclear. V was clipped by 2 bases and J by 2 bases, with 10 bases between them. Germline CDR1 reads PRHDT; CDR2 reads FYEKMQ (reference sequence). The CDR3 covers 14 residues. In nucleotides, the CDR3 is TGTGCCAGCAGCTTATCAGTTTTCCCCTACGAGCAGTACTTC. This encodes CASSLSVFPYEQYF.

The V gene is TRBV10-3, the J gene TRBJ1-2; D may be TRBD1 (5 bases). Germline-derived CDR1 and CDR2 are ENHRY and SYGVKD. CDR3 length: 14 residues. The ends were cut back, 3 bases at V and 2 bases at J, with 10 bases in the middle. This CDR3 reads CAISERGSNYGYTF. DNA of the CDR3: TGTGCCATCAGTGAAAGGGGTTCCAACTATGGCTACACCTTC.

CDR3 sequence: CAIKDREGLLHF. CDR3 sequence (DNA): TGTGCCATTAAGGATAGGGAAGGCCTCCTCCACTTT. This chain uses TRBV19 with TRBJ1-6; D is ambiguous. Trimming removed 10 bases from V and 15 bases from J, with 19 bases in between. Germline-derived CDR1 and CDR2 are LNHDA and SQIVND (reference sequence). The CDR3 covers 12 residues. Using reference TRBV19 and TRBJ1-6 for the parts outside the CDR3, the full variable domain is DGGITQSPKYLFRKEGQNVTLSCEQNLNHDAMYWYRQDPGQGLRLIYYSQIVNDFQKGDIAEGYSVSREKKESFPLTVTSAQKNPTAFYLCAIKDREGLLHFGNGTRLTVT.

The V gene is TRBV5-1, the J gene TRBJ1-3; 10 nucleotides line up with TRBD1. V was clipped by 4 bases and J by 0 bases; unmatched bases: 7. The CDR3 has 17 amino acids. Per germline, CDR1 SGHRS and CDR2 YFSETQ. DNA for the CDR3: TGCGCCAGCAGCACGGGGACAGGGGATCTCTCTGGAAACACCATATATTTT. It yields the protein CASSTGTGDLSGNTIYF.

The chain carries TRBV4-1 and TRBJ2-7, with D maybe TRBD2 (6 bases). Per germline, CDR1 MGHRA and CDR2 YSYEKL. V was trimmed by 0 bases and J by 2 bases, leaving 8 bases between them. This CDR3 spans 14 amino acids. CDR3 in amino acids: CASSQEDYAYEQYF. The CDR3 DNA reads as TGCGCCAGCAGCCAAGAGGACTACGCCTACGAGCAGTACTTC.

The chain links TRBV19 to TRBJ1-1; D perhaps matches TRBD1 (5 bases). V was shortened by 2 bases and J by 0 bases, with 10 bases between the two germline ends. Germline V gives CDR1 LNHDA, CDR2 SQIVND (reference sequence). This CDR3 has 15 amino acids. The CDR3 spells CASSISAGLNTEAFF. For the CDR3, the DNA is TGTGCCAGTAGTATAAGCGCAGGGCTGAACACTGAAGCTTTCTTT. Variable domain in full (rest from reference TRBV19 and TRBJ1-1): DGGITQSPKYLFRKEGQNVTLSCEQNLNHDAMYWYRQDPGQGLRLIYYSQIVNDFQKGDIAEGYSVSREKKESFPLTVTSAQKNPTAFYLCASSISAGLNTEAFFGQGTRLTVV.

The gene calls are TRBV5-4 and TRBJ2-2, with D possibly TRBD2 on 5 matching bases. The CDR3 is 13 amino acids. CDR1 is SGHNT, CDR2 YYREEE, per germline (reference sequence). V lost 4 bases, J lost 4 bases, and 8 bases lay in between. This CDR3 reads CASSPGITGELFF. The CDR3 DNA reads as TGTGCCAGCAGCCCGGGAATCACCGGGGAGCTGTTTTTT.

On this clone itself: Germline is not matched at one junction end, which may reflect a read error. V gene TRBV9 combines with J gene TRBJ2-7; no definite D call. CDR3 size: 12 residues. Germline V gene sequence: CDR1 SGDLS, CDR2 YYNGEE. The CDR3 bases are TGTGCCAGCAGCGTAGAGATGGGGTCGATCAACTTC. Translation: CASSVEMGSINF.

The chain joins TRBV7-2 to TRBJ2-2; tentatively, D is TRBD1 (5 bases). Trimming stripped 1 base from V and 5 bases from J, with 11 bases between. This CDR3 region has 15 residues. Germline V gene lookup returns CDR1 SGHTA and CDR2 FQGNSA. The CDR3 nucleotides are TGTGCCAGCAGCTTAGAATTTCAGGGTACCGGGGAGCTGTTTTTT. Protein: CASSLEFQGTGELFF.